The T cell receptor (beta chain) described here comes from a study of cytomegalovirus exposure and HLA in healthy donors. Donors were ostensibly healthy at sampling, although undocumented immune exposures were probable. About this clone itself: The antigen remains unidentified.

The PCR had 60 Vbeta and 13 Jbeta primers. Produced via immunoSEQ multiplex PCR; TCRdb's table is partial and in-frame only. The sample carries 85,000 to 110,000 clones, around three quarters recorded once. The study, taken as a whole, reports: A later analysis showed TCR association rates differing by HLA locus, peaking at DRB1 and lowest at HLA-C. Earlier analysis looked at TCR beta V segments, and most were productive about 90% or about 30% of the time. The study listed around 150 cytomegalovirus-associated TCR beta chains.

V was clipped by 0 bases and J by 6 bases; unmatched bases: 3. The CDR3 has 15 amino acids. Germline V gives CDR1 ENHRY, CDR2 SYGVKD. This clonotype originated in a woman aged 18-29 years in good health and CMV-seropositive. The rearrangement uses TRBV10-3 and TRBJ2-1, with TRBD2 matching 9 bases. The sequencing input was PBMCs. The CDR3 loop is CAISESGGRANEQFF. DNA for the CDR3: TGTGCCATCAGTGAGTCGGGCGGGAGGGCCAATGAGCAGTTCTTC.